Detailed here is one TCR beta chain. The V segment lost 2 bases and the J segment 0 bases; nucleotides outside the gene matches: 8. Germline values: CDR1 SGHTA, CDR2 FQGTGA. The CDR3 length is 17 residues. Patients of the Seattle cohort, enrolled during active infection, were followed longitudinally. TCRdb's table, derived via immunoSEQ multiplex PCR, lists solely in-frame clones and lacks some. The sample lists 89,000 or so clones, roughly 90% occurring once. The data stem from a study of blood T cell repertoires in COVID-19. The sequence was collected from a man aged 45 to 65 with COVID-19, enrolled during active disease. The chain is built from TRBV7-3 and TRBJ2-3, with 7 positions matching TRBD1. What was sequenced was peripheral blood. The CDR3 DNA sequence: TGTGCCAGCAGCTTAGGGCACAGGGGTCTGAGCACAGATACGCAGTATTTT. Translation gives CASSLGHRGLSTDTQYF. Looking up the rest from reference TRBV7-3 and TRBJ2-3 gives the full variable domain: GAGVSQTPSNKVTEKGKYVELRCDPISGHTALYWYRQSLGQGPEFLIYFQGTGAADDSGLPNDRFFAVRPEGSVSTLKIQRTERGDSAVYLCASSLGHRGLSTDTQYFGPGTRLTVL.